The rows below give T cell receptor beta chains drawn from one sample of a study of IL-17A CD8 T cells in psoriatic arthritis synovium. This table comes from immunoSEQ multiplex PCR, and its TCRdb copy is limited to in-frame clones, with some not included. Among roughly 2,000 clones listed, about 72% were seen once. Sequenced input: IFN-gamma+ CD8+ T cells from synovial fluid. All receptors derive from a human donor with psoriatic arthritis. Both conserved end residues are part of each CDR3. The D gene is left open where the match is weak. Expanded clones get a size class; other rows say once, few or many, or leave the size out.

clone_size	v_call	j_call	d_call	cdr3_aa	cdr3_nt
.	TRBV6-4	TRBJ2-1	TRBD1	CASSDTGGDYNEQFF	TGTGCCAGCAGTGATACAGGGGGCGACTACAATGAGCAGTTCTTC
.	TRBV27	TRBJ1-5	TRBD1	CASRQQGRNQPQHF	TGTGCCAGCAGACAACAGGGGCGCAATCAGCCCCAGCATTTT
large	TRBV6-5	TRBJ2-1	TRBD2	CASSYGTSGEQFF	TGTGCCAGCAGTTACGGGACTAGCGGAGAGCAGTTCTTC
.	TRBV27	TRBJ2-7	.	CASSSPRSHEQYF	TGTGCCAGCAGCAGCCCGCGGAGCCACGAGCAGTACTTC
.	TRBV4-1	TRBJ2-7	TRBD2	CASSLAYLAGGLYEQYF	TGCGCCAGCAGCCTCGCATACTTAGCGGGAGGCCTCTACGAGCAGTACTTC
.	TRBV10-2	TRBJ2-2	.	CASSRSEIRELFF	TGCGCCAGCAGCCGTAGCGAGATTAGGGAGCTGTTTTTT
once	TRBV2	TRBJ2-5	TRBD2	CASSEYTPSGNLQETQYF	TGTGCCAGCAGTGAATATACGCCTAGCGGAAATCTCCAAGAGACCCAGTACTTC
.	TRBV29-1	TRBJ1-2	.	CSAATGSAGYTF	TGCAGCGCAGCCACAGGGTCGGCTGGCTACACCTTC
.	TRBV4-2	TRBJ2-2	.	CASSQQAASTGELFF	TGTGCCAGCAGCCAACAAGCAGCTAGCACCGGGGAGCTGTTTTTT
once	TRBV6-5	TRBJ2-1	.	CASRAGNEQFF	TGTGCCAGCCGAGCAGGGAATGAGCAGTTCTTC
.	TRBV11-2	TRBJ2-5	TRBD1	CASRTPGQGNQETQYF	TGTGCCAGCAGGACACCGGGACAGGGGAACCAAGAGACCCAGTACTTC
.	TRBV27	TRBJ2-7	TRBD2	CASSSKVNSGSLEQYF	TGTGCCAGCAGTTCTAAAGTGAATAGCGGGAGCCTTGAGCAGTACTTC
.	TRBV6-4	TRBJ2-3	TRBD2	CASRQLAGDTDTQYF	TGTGCCAGCAGACAACTAGCGGGAGACACAGATACGCAGTATTTT
.	TRBV28	TRBJ2-3	TRBD1	CASSLGTGATDTQYF	TGTGCCAGCAGTCTCGGGACAGGGGCGACAGATACGCAGTATTTT
.	TRBV7-2	TRBJ2-6	.	CASSLIGGVPSGANVLTF	TGTGCCAGCAGCTTAATAGGAGGGGTTCCCTCTGGGGCCAACGTCCTGACTTTC
few	TRBV6-5	TRBJ2-3	.	CANQALDRADTQYF	TGTGCCAACCAGGCACTCGATCGGGCAGATACGCAGTATTTT
few	TRBV5-6	TRBJ2-1	.	CASSLVTSRNEQFF	TGTGCCAGCAGCTTGGTTACTAGCCGCAATGAGCAGTTCTTC
.	TRBV5-4	TRBJ2-1	.	CASSFSLAARDKQFF	TGTGCCAGCAGCTTTAGTCTCGCAGCGCGAGATAAGCAGTTCTTC
few	TRBV7-2	TRBJ2-1	TRBD1	CASSLASSLDRARITYNEQFF	TGTGCCAGCAGCTTAGCGTCCAGCTTAGACAGGGCCCGAATTACCTACAATGAGCAGTTCTTC
.	TRBV7-8	TRBJ2-3	TRBD2	CASSFYSGLAGISTDTQYF	TGTGCCAGCAGCTTCTACTCCGGACTAGCGGGTATTAGTACAGATACGCAGTATTTT
.	TRBV19	TRBJ2-3	TRBD1	CASTRGQGTDTQYF	TGTGCCAGTACCAGAGGACAGGGCACAGATACGCAGTATTTT
few	TRBV4-2	TRBJ2-1	TRBD2	CASSQLAGGKWEQFF	TGTGCCAGCAGCCAACTAGCGGGAGGGAAGTGGGAGCAGTTCTTC
.	TRBV7-2	TRBJ2-5	.	CASSRLLGVDKTQYF	TGTGCCAGCAGCCGACTTTTGGGGGTGGATAAGACCCAGTACTTC
.	TRBV6-1	TRBJ2-1	TRBD2	CASSSGGLNEQFF	TGTGCCAGCAGTTCGGGAGGGTTGAATGAGCAGTTCTTC
.	TRBV27	TRBJ2-1	TRBD2	CASSLGAGGASEQFF	TGTGCCAGCAGTTTAGGAGCGGGAGGAGCGAGTGAGCAGTTCTTC
.	TRBV27	TRBJ2-1	TRBD2	CASSLLGLAVYNEQFF	TGTGCCAGCAGTTTATTAGGACTAGCGGTCTACAATGAGCAGTTCTTC
.	TRBV29-1	TRBJ2-3	.	CSVDGLWGGDTQYF	TGCAGCGTTGACGGCCTGTGGGGTGGAGATACGCAGTATTTT
once	TRBV11-2	TRBJ1-1	.	CASSQGPITEAFF	TGTGCCAGCAGCCAAGGTCCGATAACTGAAGCTTTCTTT
few	TRBV6-4	TRBJ2-2	TRBD2	CASSSGSTGELFF	TGTGCCAGCAGTAGCGGGAGCACCGGGGAGCTGTTTTTT
once	TRBV11-3	TRBJ2-3	.	CASSSHRTSTDTQYF	TGTGCCAGCAGCTCACACAGGACTAGCACAGATACGCAGTATTTT
.	TRBV6-6	TRBJ2-1	TRBD2	CASSYGTSGEQFF	TGTGCCAGCAGTTACGGGACTAGCGGAGAGCAGTTCTTC
.	TRBV6-1	TRBJ2-7	TRBD1	CASSETTGGLYEQYF	TGTGCCAGCAGTGAGACGACAGGGGGCCTCTACGAGCAGTACTTC
few	TRBV28	TRBJ2-7	.	CASSLAAYYEQYF	TGTGCCAGCAGTTTGGCAGCCTACTACGAGCAGTACTTC
once	TRBV19	TRBJ2-1	TRBD1	CASSMGQGASDEQFF	TGTGCCAGTAGTATGGGACAGGGGGCTAGCGATGAGCAGTTCTTC
.	TRBV7-2	TRBJ2-3	.	CASSLSQGVTDTQYF	TGTGCCAGCAGCTTAAGCCAGGGAGTCACAGATACGCAGTATTTT
few	TRBV7-9	TRBJ1-5	TRBD1	CASSGGQSNQPQHF	TGTGCCAGCAGCGGGGGACAGTCCAATCAGCCCCAGCATTTT
.	TRBV7-9	TRBJ2-7	TRBD1	CASSSTTAGGTIYEQYF	TGTGCCAGCAGCTCCACCACGGCAGGGGGCACAATCTACGAGCAGTACTTC
.	TRBV4-3	TRBJ2-1	.	CASSQVQDRHNEQFF	TGCGCCAGCAGCCAAGTGCAAGACAGGCACAATGAGCAGTTCTTC
.	TRBV6-4	TRBJ2-2	.	CASSDGTDTGELFF	TGTGCCAGCAGTGATGGGACTGACACCGGGGAGCTGTTTTTT
.	TRBV7-8	TRBJ2-7	TRBD1	CASSTRQGPSGEQYF	TGTGCCAGCAGCACCAGACAGGGGCCCTCGGGTGAGCAGTACTTC
.	TRBV7-8	TRBJ1-4	.	CASTDLLLYSPGKLFF	TGTGCCAGCACCGACCTTCTTTTGTACTCTCCGGGAAAACTGTTTTTT
.	TRBV5-4	TRBJ2-3	TRBD2	CASSLSGSSTDTQYF	TGTGCCAGCAGCCTTAGCGGGAGTAGTACAGATACGCAGTATTTT
.	TRBV7-9	TRBJ2-6	.	CASSLVSGANVLTF	TGTGCCAGCAGCTTAGTATCTGGGGCCAACGTCCTGACTTTC
.	TRBV28	TRBJ2-3	.	CASSAGRTTMTDTQYF	TGTGCCAGCAGCGCGGGACGGACTACGATGACAGATACGCAGTATTTT